This TCR beta chain was documented in a study of STAT3 mutations in large granular lymphocyte leukemia. Study-wide context: Roughly half of the longitudinally sequenced T-LGLL patients carried detectable canonical activating STAT3 mutations. Study-wide results and limits: Some patients had dominant TCR clones larger than their STAT3 mutant burden. In T-cell large granular lymphocyte leukemia, about half of patients showed multiple immunodominant subclonotypes. After therapy, about 35% of the 18 patients switched clonotypes, all new clones STAT3 wild type. Variable sampling intervals and differing treatment regimens complicated linking therapy response to TCR clonal burden changes.

As for this clone: The antigen is undetermined.

The V and J ends lost 4 bases and 5 bases respectively, with 15 bases between them. The CDR3 length is 14 residues. Germline V gene sequence: CDR1 SGHDT, CDR2 YYEEEE. Sequencing used immunoSEQ multiplex PCR; TCRdb keeps in-frame clones, though not all of them. The table includes 35,000 or so clones, over 75% detected once. Sequencing was performed on PBMCs. The chain combines TRBV5-6 with TRBJ1-2; unclear D gene. The receptor comes from a human donor with T large granular lymphocyte leukemia. Some clones in this sample may be carry-over from other donors' samples. CDR3 sequence: CASSTEFGSYGYTF. The CDR3, as DNA: TGTGCCAGCAGCACAGAATTCGGATCTTATGGCTACACCTTC.